A single TCR beta chain is shown here with its context. In the study's own analysis: Quantification of nucleated cells was approximated via reference gene primer amplification. Profiled with immunoSEQ multiplex PCR; TCRdb holds only in-frame clones, not every one. Clonal size and the V and J genes are those of that table, whereas D and trimming came from the DNA. The table has fewer than 250,000 clones, approximately 86% seen once; the top ten hold around 3%. This CDR3 comprises 14 residues. V trimming: 4 bases; J trimming: 5 bases; junction bases outside the gene matches: 6. Germline V CDR1 and CDR2: SGHTA, FQGNSA. This sample is part of a study of blood T cell repertoires in COVID-19. Turning to the study itself: The study drew acute and convalescent COVID-19 samples from the United States, Italy and Spain. The analysed material was cDNA or gDNA that came from T cells, B-cell-depleted T cells, or PBMCs.

The receptor was isolated from a man aged 55 to 69 with acute or convalescent COVID-19. Sequencing used peripheral blood. V is TRBV7-2 and J is TRBJ2-5; 8 positions agree with TRBD2. The CDR3 region has the DNA TGTGCCAGCAGCTCGCGGGGGGCGGGGGAGACCCAGTACTTC. Translated, it gives CASSSRGAGETQYF.